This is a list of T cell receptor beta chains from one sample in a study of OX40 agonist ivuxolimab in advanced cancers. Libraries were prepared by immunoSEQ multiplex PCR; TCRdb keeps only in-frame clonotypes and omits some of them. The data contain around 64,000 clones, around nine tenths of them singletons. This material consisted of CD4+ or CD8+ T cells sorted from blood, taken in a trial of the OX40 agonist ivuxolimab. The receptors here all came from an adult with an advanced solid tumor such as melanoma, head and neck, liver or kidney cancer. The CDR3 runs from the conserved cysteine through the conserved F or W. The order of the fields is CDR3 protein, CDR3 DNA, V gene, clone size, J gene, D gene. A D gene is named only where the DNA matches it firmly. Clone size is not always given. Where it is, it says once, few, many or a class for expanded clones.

CDR3aa: CASRTGLESTDTQYF
CDR3nt: TGTGCCAGCAGGACCGGACTAGAGAGCACAGATACGCAGTATTTT
v_gene: TRBV6-5
abundance: -
j_gene: TRBJ2-3
d_gene: TRBD2

CDR3aa: CASRPNGGHEQYF
CDR3nt: TGTGCCAGTAGACCCAATGGGGGCCACGAGCAGTACTTC
v_gene: TRBV19
abundance: few
j_gene: TRBJ2-7
d_gene: -

CDR3aa: CAWSARAGELFF
CDR3nt: TGTGCCTGGAGTGCCAGGGCCGGGGAGCTGTTTTTT
v_gene: TRBV30
abundance: -
j_gene: TRBJ2-2
d_gene: -

CDR3aa: CASRSPWTRGTDTQYF
CDR3nt: TGTGCCAGCAGATCACCCTGGACTAGGGGCACAGATACGCAGTATTTT
v_gene: TRBV11-2
abundance: -
j_gene: TRBJ2-3
d_gene: TRBD2

CDR3aa: CASSRLAGGSYNEQFF
CDR3nt: TGTGCTAGCAGCCGACTAGCGGGGGGGTCGTACAATGAGCAGTTCTTC
v_gene: TRBV7-7
abundance: -
j_gene: TRBJ2-1
d_gene: TRBD2

CDR3aa: CASSLAGEGSYGYTF
CDR3nt: TGTGCCAGCAGCTTAGCGGGCGAGGGGTCCTATGGCTACACCTTC
v_gene: TRBV7-2
abundance: -
j_gene: TRBJ1-2
d_gene: -

CDR3aa: CASSSLADNTGELFF
CDR3nt: TGTGCCAGCAGTTCTCTAGCGGACAACACCGGGGAGCTGTTTTTT
v_gene: TRBV28
abundance: -
j_gene: TRBJ2-2
d_gene: TRBD2

CDR3aa: CASSELVAGGNEQFF
CDR3nt: TGCGCCAGCAGTGAGTTGGTAGCGGGAGGCAATGAGCAGTTCTTC
v_gene: TRBV10-2
abundance: -
j_gene: TRBJ2-1
d_gene: TRBD2

CDR3aa: CASRTGGNRGNQPQHF
CDR3nt: TGTGCCAGCAGGACAGGAGGTAACAGGGGCAATCAGCCCCAGCATTTT
v_gene: TRBV2
abundance: -
j_gene: TRBJ1-5
d_gene: -

CDR3aa: CSVEGWSYGYTF
CDR3nt: TGCAGCGTTGAAGGATGGAGCTATGGCTACACCTTC
v_gene: TRBV29-1
abundance: once
j_gene: TRBJ1-2
d_gene: -

CDR3aa: CASTSWDKDNEQFF
CDR3nt: TGTGCCAGCACCTCCTGGGACAAGGACAATGAGCAGTTCTTC
v_gene: TRBV6-6
abundance: -
j_gene: TRBJ2-1
d_gene: -

CDR3aa: CASSPLGGGAYEQYF
CDR3nt: TGTGCCAGCAGTCCCCTCGGGGGCGGGGCCTACGAGCAGTACTTC
v_gene: TRBV6-1
abundance: -
j_gene: TRBJ2-7
d_gene: -

CDR3aa: CATSRDWAGLWEQYF
CDR3nt: TGTGCCACCAGCAGAGATTGGGCAGGGCTCTGGGAGCAGTACTTC
v_gene: TRBV15
abundance: -
j_gene: TRBJ2-7
d_gene: -

CDR3aa: CASSVAGENTGELFF
CDR3nt: TGCGCCAGCAGTGTTGCAGGGGAGAACACCGGGGAGCTGTTTTTT
v_gene: TRBV10-1
abundance: -
j_gene: TRBJ2-2
d_gene: -

CDR3aa: CASSQFWGTGNMDIQYF
CDR3nt: TGTGCCAGCAGCCAATTTTGGGGCACAGGGAATATGGACATTCAGTACTTC
v_gene: TRBV16
abundance: -
j_gene: TRBJ2-4
d_gene: -

CDR3aa: CAISGDPTGNYGYTF
CDR3nt: TGTGCCATCAGTGGGGACCCGACAGGGAACTATGGCTACACCTTC
v_gene: TRBV10-3
abundance: -
j_gene: TRBJ1-2
d_gene: TRBD1

CDR3aa: CASSPTVPSYEQYF
CDR3nt: TGTGCCAGCAGCCCAACGGTACCGTCCTACGAGCAGTACTTC
v_gene: TRBV11-2
abundance: medium-sized
j_gene: TRBJ2-7
d_gene: -

CDR3aa: CASSVGRAQETQYF
CDR3nt: TGTGCCAGCAGCGTAGGCAGGGCCCAAGAGACCCAGTACTTC
v_gene: TRBV9
abundance: -
j_gene: TRBJ2-5
d_gene: -

CDR3aa: CASSQGWVGSADEQFF
CDR3nt: TGCGCCAGCAGCCAAGGTTGGGTCGGAAGCGCGGATGAGCAGTTCTTC
v_gene: TRBV4-3
abundance: -
j_gene: TRBJ2-1
d_gene: -

CDR3aa: CASSILKLAGDYEQYF
CDR3nt: TGTGCCAGCTCAATACTAAAACTAGCGGGGGACTACGAGCAGTACTTC
v_gene: TRBV18
abundance: few
j_gene: TRBJ2-7
d_gene: TRBD2

CDR3aa: CSARGPYEQYF
CDR3nt: TGCAGTGCTAGAGGGCCCTACGAGCAGTACTTC
v_gene: TRBV20-1
abundance: few
j_gene: TRBJ2-7
d_gene: -

CDR3aa: CASSLNGDTEAFF
CDR3nt: TGTGCCAGCAGCTTAAACGGGGACACTGAAGCTTTCTTT
v_gene: TRBV7-3
abundance: -
j_gene: TRBJ1-1
d_gene: -

CDR3aa: CASSPPAGRVREKLFF
CDR3nt: TGTGCCAGCTCACCACCCGCAGGGAGGGTGCGGGAAAAACTGTTTTTT
v_gene: TRBV18
abundance: -
j_gene: TRBJ1-4
d_gene: -

CDR3aa: CSVQRGLNQPQHF
CDR3nt: TGCAGCGTTCAGCGGGGACTGAATCAGCCCCAGCATTTT
v_gene: TRBV29-1
abundance: -
j_gene: TRBJ1-5
d_gene: -

CDR3aa: CAWSPYLTPTYEQYF
CDR3nt: TGTGCCTGGAGTCCCTACTTGACCCCAACCTACGAGCAGTACTTC
v_gene: TRBV30
abundance: -
j_gene: TRBJ2-7
d_gene: -

CDR3aa: CASREVPNQPQHF
CDR3nt: TGTGCCAGCCGGGAAGTTCCCAATCAGCCCCAGCATTTT
v_gene: TRBV28
abundance: -
j_gene: TRBJ1-5
d_gene: -

CDR3aa: CASSPDYSPYNEQFF
CDR3nt: TGTGCCAGCAGTCCTGACTACTCCCCCTACAATGAGCAGTTCTTC
v_gene: TRBV28
abundance: -
j_gene: TRBJ2-1
d_gene: -

CDR3aa: CASSLVRRGPDTQYF
CDR3nt: TGCGCCAGCAGCCTGGTGCGGAGGGGGCCAGATACGCAGTATTTT
v_gene: TRBV4-3
abundance: once
j_gene: TRBJ2-3
d_gene: -

CDR3aa: CASSSRAQYF
CDR3nt: TGTGCCAGCAGCTCCCGTGCGCAGTATTTT
v_gene: TRBV28
abundance: -
j_gene: TRBJ2-3
d_gene: -

CDR3aa: CASSFVSGVEQYF
CDR3nt: TGTGCCAGCAGCTTTGTTAGCGGGGTTGAGCAGTACTTC
v_gene: TRBV7-2
abundance: -
j_gene: TRBJ2-7
d_gene: TRBD2

CDR3aa: CASSLKGSYNEQFF
CDR3nt: TGTGCCAGCAGCTTAAAGGGGTCCTACAATGAGCAGTTCTTC
v_gene: TRBV11-2
abundance: -
j_gene: TRBJ2-1
d_gene: -

CDR3aa: CATSLPGTLANEQFF
CDR3nt: TGTGCCACCAGCCTTCCGGGGACCTTAGCCAATGAGCAGTTCTTC
v_gene: TRBV15
abundance: -
j_gene: TRBJ2-1
d_gene: -

CDR3aa: CASSLVTDSNEKLFF
CDR3nt: TGCGCCAGCAGCTTGGTTACGGACAGTAATGAAAAACTGTTTTTT
v_gene: TRBV5-1
abundance: -
j_gene: TRBJ1-4
d_gene: -

CDR3aa: CAISESAREYEQYF
CDR3nt: TGTGCCATCAGTGAGTCGGCCAGGGAATACGAGCAGTACTTC
v_gene: TRBV10-3
abundance: once
j_gene: TRBJ2-7
d_gene: -

CDR3aa: CASSSQAGLSLRDTQYF
CDR3nt: TGTGCCAGCAGCTCCCAGGCGGGACTTTCCCTGAGGGATACGCAGTATTTT
v_gene: TRBV11-2
abundance: -
j_gene: TRBJ2-3
d_gene: -

CDR3aa: CASSGPQGQRRSGNTIYF
CDR3nt: TGTGCCAGCAGTGGGCCCCAGGGACAGCGACGCTCTGGAAACACCATATATTTT
v_gene: TRBV6-1
abundance: -
j_gene: TRBJ1-3
d_gene: TRBD1

CDR3aa: CAWSESRDFGTDTQYF
CDR3nt: TGTGCCTGGAGTGAGAGCCGGGACTTCGGGACAGATACGCAGTATTTT
v_gene: TRBV30
abundance: -
j_gene: TRBJ2-3
d_gene: -

CDR3aa: CASSFVGGRNTGELFF
CDR3nt: TGTGCCAGCAGCTTCGTCGGAGGGCGGAACACCGGGGAGCTGTTTTTT
v_gene: TRBV7-8
abundance: few
j_gene: TRBJ2-2
d_gene: -

CDR3aa: CASSFSISSGANVLTF
CDR3nt: TGTGCCAGCAGCTTCTCCATTAGCTCTGGGGCCAACGTCCTGACTTTC
v_gene: TRBV7-2
abundance: -
j_gene: TRBJ2-6
d_gene: -

CDR3aa: CASSSPGLAGVDTQYF
CDR3nt: TGTGCCAGCAGCTCTCCGGGACTAGCGGGAGTAGATACGCAGTATTTT
v_gene: TRBV7-9
abundance: -
j_gene: TRBJ2-3
d_gene: TRBD2

CDR3aa: CAIREPQHF
CDR3nt: TGTGCCATTAGGGAGCCCCAGCATTTT
v_gene: TRBV19
abundance: few
j_gene: TRBJ1-5
d_gene: -

CDR3aa: CSVEDQNYEQYF
CDR3nt: TGCAGCGTTGAAGATCAGAACTACGAGCAGTACTTC
v_gene: TRBV29-1
abundance: -
j_gene: TRBJ2-7
d_gene: -

CDR3aa: CASSREGTSGAKNIQYF
CDR3nt: TGTGCCAGCAGCCGCGAGGGGACTAGCGGAGCCAAAAACATTCAGTACTTC
v_gene: TRBV7-2
abundance: -
j_gene: TRBJ2-4
d_gene: TRBD2

CDR3aa: CASSWGAGYEQYF
CDR3nt: TGTGCCAGCAGTTGGGGGGCTGGCTACGAGCAGTACTTC
v_gene: TRBV27
abundance: -
j_gene: TRBJ2-7
d_gene: -

CDR3aa: CASSYSSARVNEQFF
CDR3nt: TGTGCCAGCAGTTACTCTTCGGCGAGGGTGAATGAGCAGTTCTTC
v_gene: TRBV6-5
abundance: -
j_gene: TRBJ2-1
d_gene: -

CDR3aa: CASSLYRDTEAFF
CDR3nt: TGTGCCAGCAGCCTCTACAGGGACACTGAAGCTTTCTTT
v_gene: TRBV7-2
abundance: once
j_gene: TRBJ1-1
d_gene: -

CDR3aa: CASTLTTGTGVAFF
CDR3nt: TGTGCCAGCACCCTAACGACCGGGACAGGTGTTGCTTTCTTT
v_gene: TRBV2
abundance: -
j_gene: TRBJ1-1
d_gene: TRBD1

CDR3aa: CASTIRASSYEQYF
CDR3nt: TGTGCCAGCACGATCAGGGCTAGCTCCTACGAGCAGTACTTC
v_gene: TRBV7-2
abundance: -
j_gene: TRBJ2-7
d_gene: -

CDR3aa: CASSLSRWEQYF
CDR3nt: TGTGCCAGCAGTTTATCACGGTGGGAGCAGTACTTC
v_gene: TRBV28
abundance: -
j_gene: TRBJ2-7
d_gene: -

CDR3aa: CASSSRMNTEAFF
CDR3nt: TGTGCCAGCAGCTCCCGAATGAACACTGAAGCTTTCTTT
v_gene: TRBV7-9
abundance: -
j_gene: TRBJ1-1
d_gene: -

CDR3aa: CASSPGGRSSYNEQFF
CDR3nt: TGTGCCAGCAGCCCGGGCGGTCGGAGTTCCTACAATGAGCAGTTCTTC
v_gene: TRBV11-2
abundance: -
j_gene: TRBJ2-1
d_gene: -

CDR3aa: CASSQSRDRINEKLFF
CDR3nt: TGTGCCAGCAGCCAATCCCGGGACAGAATTAATGAAAAACTGTTTTTT
v_gene: TRBV21-1
abundance: -
j_gene: TRBJ1-4
d_gene: -

CDR3aa: CASSKDYRAGGTGELFF
CDR3nt: TGTGCCAGCAGTAAAGATTACAGGGCGGGGGGCACCGGGGAGCTGTTTTTT
v_gene: TRBV27
abundance: -
j_gene: TRBJ2-2
d_gene: TRBD2

CDR3aa: CASRGGAMNTEAFF
CDR3nt: TGTGCCAGCAGAGGGGGGGCCATGAACACTGAAGCTTTCTTT
v_gene: TRBV7-2
abundance: -
j_gene: TRBJ1-1
d_gene: -